This TCR beta chain was recorded in a study of identical twins. Whole-study findings and limits: In drawing conclusions, the study used cross-sectional statistical analysis and did not follow the same donors.

As concerns this clonotype: Its target is not known.

Healthy Caucasians were all of the donors. V lost 2 bases to trimming and J lost 5 bases; unmatched junction nucleotides: 8. CDR1 and CDR2 (germline): MNHEY, SVGAGI. The CDR3 sequence is 16 residues long. TCRdb re-derived calls from the 5' RACE reads in MiXCR, one entry per CDR3 protein. The data contain approximately 600,000 distinct CDR3 sequences, about 7.6% of them seen just once; the ten biggest clones take up about 1.5%. The same sample was also used in a study of yellow fever vaccine responses in identical twins.

The sequencing input was PBMCs. This clonotype was sampled from a woman aged 18-29 years in good health. This chain connects TRBV6-5 to TRBJ2-7; 11 positions agree with TRBD1. CDR3 bases: TGTGCCAGCAGTTACGGGACAGGGGGAATTGGCGACGAGCAGTACTTC. Protein sequence: CASSYGTGGIGDEQYF.